This T cell receptor beta chain is drawn from a study of blood T cell repertoires in COVID-19. Study context: COVID-19 samples collected from the United States, Italy and Spain covered acute and convalescent phases.

The Seattle patients, enrolled during active infection, were followed longitudinally. Original processing notes: Estimated nucleated cell counts came from reference gene primer amplification. The table came from immunoSEQ multiplex PCR; TCRdb's copy has only in-frame clones and leaves some out. The D gene and trimming were derived from the DNA, and the V and J assignments and clone size from that table. The repertoire holds about 150,000 clones, around four fifths seen once, with around 8% in the top ten. The specimen sequenced was peripheral blood. This clonotype was sampled from a woman of 80 years or more with COVID-19, enrolled during active disease.

CDR3 DNA: TGTGCCAGCTCAGTCTCTGATCAGAGGACAGGGGGCTTCGCTTTCTTT. It codes for CASSVSDQRTGGFAFF. The chain carries TRBV18 and TRBJ1-1; 11 bases agree with TRBD1. CDR1 KGHSH and CDR2 LQKENI come from the germline V gene. V shed 5 bases, J shed 11 bases, and the junction held 16 bases outside the gene matches. The CDR3 runs to 16 residues.